This T cell receptor (beta chain) was sequenced during a study of PD-1 blockade in classical Hodgkin lymphoma. For the study at large: Each patient was given nivolumab 3 mg/kg through a vein every 2 weeks.

General study points: Factors driving the repertoire differences, possibly disease activity or prior therapy, remain undefined. Whoever responded completely had baseline diversity much like that seen in newly diagnosed patients. CD8+ TCR diversity did not rise significantly by C4D1, unlike CD4+.

The protocol was immunoSEQ multiplex PCR, while the TCRdb copy is restricted to in-frame clones and leaves out a portion. The sample holds 20,000 or so clones, 80% seen once. This CDR3 has 12 amino acids. Germline CDR1 and CDR2: MDHEN and SYDVKM. V was trimmed by 2 bases and J by 5 bases, leaving 6 bases between them. The time point is: cycle 4 day 1 (C4D1), after 5 to 7 weeks of nivolumab. Relapse was seen in all patients after autologous stem cell transplantation, and brentuximab vedotin exposure was variable. Comment on this clone: Its target is not known.

The sample here was peripheral blood mononuclear cells (PBMCs), taken before the fourth cycle of nivolumab. The chain joins TRBV28 to TRBJ2-5; D remains unclear. The sequence was obtained from a human donor with classical Hodgkin lymphoma. Written as DNA, the CDR3 is TGTGCCAGCAGTTTAAATCACGAGACCCAGTACTTC. This translates into CASSLNHETQYF.